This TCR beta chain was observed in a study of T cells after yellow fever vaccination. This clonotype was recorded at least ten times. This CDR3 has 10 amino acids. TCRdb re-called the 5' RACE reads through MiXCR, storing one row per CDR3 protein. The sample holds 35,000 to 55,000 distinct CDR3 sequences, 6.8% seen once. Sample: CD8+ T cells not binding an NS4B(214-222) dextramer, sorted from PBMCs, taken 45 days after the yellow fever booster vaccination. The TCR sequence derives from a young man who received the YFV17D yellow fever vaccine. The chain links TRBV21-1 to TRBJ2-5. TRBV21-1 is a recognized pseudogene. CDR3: CASIRETQYF. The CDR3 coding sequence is TGTGCCAGCATAAGAGAGACCCAGTACTTC.